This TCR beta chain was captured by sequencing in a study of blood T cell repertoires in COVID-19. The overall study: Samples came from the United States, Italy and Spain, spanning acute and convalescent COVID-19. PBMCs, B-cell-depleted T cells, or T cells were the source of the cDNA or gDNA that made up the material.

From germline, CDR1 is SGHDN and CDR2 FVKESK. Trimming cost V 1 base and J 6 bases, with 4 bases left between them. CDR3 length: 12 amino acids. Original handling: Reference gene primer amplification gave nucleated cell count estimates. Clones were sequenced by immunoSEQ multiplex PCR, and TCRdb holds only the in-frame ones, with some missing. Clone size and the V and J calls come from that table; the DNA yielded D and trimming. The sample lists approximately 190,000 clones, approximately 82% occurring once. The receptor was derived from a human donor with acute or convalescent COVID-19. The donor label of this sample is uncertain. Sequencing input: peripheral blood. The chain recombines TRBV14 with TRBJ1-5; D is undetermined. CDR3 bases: TGTGCCAGCAGCCAAGCCAGTCAGCCCCAGCATTTT. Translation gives CASSQASQPQHF.